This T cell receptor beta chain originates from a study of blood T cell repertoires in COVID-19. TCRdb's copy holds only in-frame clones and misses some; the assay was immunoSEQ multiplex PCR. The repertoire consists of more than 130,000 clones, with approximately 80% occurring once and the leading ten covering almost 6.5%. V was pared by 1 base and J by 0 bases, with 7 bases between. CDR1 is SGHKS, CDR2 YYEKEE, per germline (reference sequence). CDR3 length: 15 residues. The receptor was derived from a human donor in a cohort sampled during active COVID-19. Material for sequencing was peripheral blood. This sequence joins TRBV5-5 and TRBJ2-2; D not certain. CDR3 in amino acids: CASSLSSANTGELFF. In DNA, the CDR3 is TGTGCCAGCAGCTTGTCTAGTGCGAACACCGGGGAGCTGTTTTTT.